Here is one T cell receptor beta chain with its context. The record originates from a study of blood T cell repertoires in COVID-19. Participants had their cohort set by participant-reported clinical history. Donors in Cohort 3 counted as recovered after two negative PCRs, clearance, or symptom resolution. Method: immunoSEQ multiplex PCR; TCRdb's copy keeps in-frame clones and lacks some. Of 200,000 to 250,000 clones listed, roughly 86% are singletons. This CDR3 has 15 amino acids. Germline V gene lookup returns CDR1 SNHLY and CDR2 FYNNEI. The V and J ends lost 7 bases and 4 bases, in that order; junction bases with no gene match: 8.

The sequenced sample consisted of PBMCs or T cells enriched from blood (not recorded which). The clonotype comes from a woman aged 50 to 65 who had recovered from COVID-19. The chain combines TRBV2 with TRBJ2-1, with 9 nucleotides matching TRBD2. The CDR3 spells CASTSLTSGYNEQFF. The CDR3 bases are TGTGCCAGCACTTCATTGACTAGCGGATACAATGAGCAGTTCTTC.